The T cell receptor (beta chain) under discussion was sequenced for a study of PD-1 blockade in classical Hodgkin lymphoma. As to time point: cycle 4 day 1 (C4D1), after five to seven weeks of nivolumab. With no exception, relapse followed autologous stem cell transplantation in all patients, and brentuximab vedotin exposure varied. CDR1 and CDR2 from the germline V gene are SGHTA and FQGNSA. The V gene end was trimmed by 1 base and the J gene end by 6 bases; junction bases not matched to a gene: 6. The CDR3 sequence is 15 residues long. Produced via immunoSEQ multiplex PCR; TCRdb's table is partial and in-frame only. The sample lists 100,000 or so clones; approximately 94% were seen once.

The rearrangement uses TRBV7-2 and TRBJ2-3, with 8 nucleotides matching TRBD2. The starting material was peripheral blood mononuclear cells (PBMCs), obtained before the fourth cycle of nivolumab. The TCR comes from a human donor with classical Hodgkin lymphoma. The CDR3 nucleotides are TGTGCCAGCAGCTTAGAAGGGCTAGCGGGCGATACGCAGTATTTT. It is translated as CASSLEGLAGDTQYF.